The 10 T cell receptor beta chains reported below all come from one sample, sequenced in a study of blood T cell repertoires in COVID-19. Method: immunoSEQ multiplex PCR; TCRdb's copy keeps in-frame clones and lacks some. The data contain approximately 170,000 clones, 70% to 90% of them singletons. The sequencing input was peripheral blood. The receptor source for this set is a woman in her 70s with acute or convalescent COVID-19.

The chain combines TRBV5-1 with TRBJ1-2; D perhaps matches TRBD1 (5 bases). The CDR3 loop spans 15 amino acids. Germline lookup yields CDR1 SGHRS and CDR2 YFSETQ. V was clipped by 4 bases and J by 0 bases, with 13 bases between them. The CDR3 coding sequence is TGCGCCAGCAGCCGCGCACCAGGGACTAACTATGGCTACACCTTC. This codes for CASSRAPGTNYGYTF. The complete variable domain, with remaining parts taken from reference TRBV5-1 and TRBJ1-2, reads KAGVTQTPRYLIKTRGQQVTLSCSPISGHRSVSWYQQTPGQGLQFLFEYFSETQRNKGNFPGRFSGRQFSNSRSEMNVSTLELGDSALYLCASSRAPGTNYGYTFGSGTRLTVV.

CDR3 loop: CASSLWGSSYEQYF. CDR3 coding DNA: TGTGCCAGCAGCTTGTGGGGCAGCTCCTACGAGCAGTACTTC. The genes are TRBV5-5 and TRBJ2-7; possibly TRBD1 for D (5 bases). The V and J ends lost 1 base and 0 bases respectively, with 8 bases between them. The CDR3 is 14 amino acids. Germline V gene sequence: CDR1 SGHKS, CDR2 YYEKEE (reference sequence).

The chain carries TRBV3-1 (or the pseudogene TRBV3-2) and TRBJ1-6, with 9 bases aligning to TRBD1. CDR1 is LGHDT, CDR2 YNNKEL, per germline (reference sequence). The V segment lost 6 bases and the J segment 5 bases; nucleotides outside the gene matches: 5. This CDR3 comprises 15 residues. The CDR3 region has the DNA TGTGCCAGCAGACGACAGGGGGTAGATAATTCACCCCTCCACTTT. It specifies CASRRQGVDNSPLHF.

The chain uses TRBV6-6 and TRBJ2-1; no reliable D call. The CDR3 is made up of 14 amino acids. The V end lost 4 bases, the J end lost 1 base, and 8 bases lay between the germline ends. Per the germline V gene, CDR1 is MNHNY and CDR2 is SVGAGI (reference sequence). CDR3 residues: CASSSSRSYNEQFF. The DNA of the CDR3 is TGTGCCAGCAGTTCCAGCAGGTCCTACAATGAGCAGTTCTTC.

V is TRBV19 and J is TRBJ2-3; D may be TRBD1 (5 bases). The CDR3 totals 13 residues. The V and J ends lost 3 bases and 2 bases respectively, with 6 bases between them. The germline V gene encodes CDR1 LNHDA and CDR2 SQIVND (reference sequence). The CDR3 sequence is CASSIRVTDTQYF. The CDR3 DNA follows: TGTGCCAGTAGTATCAGGGTCACAGATACGCAGTATTTT. The complete variable domain, with remaining parts taken from reference TRBV19 and TRBJ2-3, reads DGGITQSPKYLFRKEGQNVTLSCEQNLNHDAMYWYRQDPGQGLRLIYYSQIVNDFQKGDIAEGYSVSREKKESFPLTVTSAQKNPTAFYLCASSIRVTDTQYFGPGTRLTVL.

The chain is built from TRBV6-5 and TRBJ1-1; no clear D gene. Trimming cost V 7 bases and J 4 bases, with 13 bases left between them. Per germline, CDR1 MNHEY and CDR2 SVGAGI. CDR3 length: 13 residues. CDR3 residues: CASITPRLTEAFF. For the CDR3, the DNA is TGTGCCAGCATTACACCGCGGCTCACTGAAGCTTTCTTT.

The chain couples TRBV5-1 to TRBJ2-3, with TRBD2 matching 12 bases. V gave up 2 bases and J gave up 1 base; unmatched junction bases: 5. Germline V gene sequence: CDR1 SGHRS, CDR2 YFSETQ. This CDR3 is 17 amino acids long. Written as DNA, the CDR3 is TGCGCCAGCAGCTTTTTACTAGCGGGAGGTGGCACAGATACGCAGTATTTT. Translating it yields CASSFLLAGGGTDTQYF.

J is TRBJ1-1 and V is TRBV14; D call uncertain. Trimming removed 5 bases from V and 6 bases from J, with 7 bases in between. This CDR3 is 11 amino acids long. Germline CDR1 and CDR2: SGHDN and FVKESK. Here the CDR3 reads CASSAVAEAFF. The CDR3 region has the DNA TGTGCCAGCAGCGCGGTGGCTGAAGCTTTCTTT. The full variable domain, with the rest looked up from reference TRBV14 and TRBJ1-1, is EAGVTQFPSHSVIEKGQTVTLRCDPISGHDNLYWYRRVMGKEIKFLLHFVKESKQDESGMPNNRFLAERTGGTYSTLKVQPAELEDSGVYFCASSAVAEAFFGQGTRLTVV.

The chain recombines TRBV11-2 with TRBJ2-3, with D tentatively TRBD2 (5 bases). This CDR3 spans 14 amino acids. Deletions cut 5 bases from V and 7 bases from J, with 16 bases between. Germline V gene data show CDR1 as SGHAT and CDR2 as FQNNGV. The CDR3, as DNA: TGTGCCAGCAGCCTTTCGGGGATTCCTCATACGCAGTATTTT. This translates into CASSLSGIPHTQYF.

The chain joins TRBV7-9 to TRBJ1-6; possibly TRBD1 for D (5 bases). With 1 base removed from V and 7 bases from J, the gap between germline ends came to 8 bases. CDR1 SEHNR and CDR2 FQNEAQ come from the germline V gene (reference sequence). This CDR3 contains 14 residues. This CDR3 reads CASSLEGANSPLHF. The CDR3 DNA reads TGTGCCAGCAGCTTAGAAGGGGCCAATTCACCCCTCCACTTT.